This TCR beta chain originates from a study of early T cells in non-severe SARS-CoV-2 infection. Many counts were recorded for this clonotype. Attached unique molecular identifiers marked individual cDNA molecules. MiXCR was run by TCRdb on the 5' RACE reads, yielding one entry per CDR3 protein. This table has around 58,000 distinct CDR3 sequences, 10% to 15% appearing once. V lost 6 bases to trimming and J lost 6 bases; unmatched junction nucleotides: 7. Germline CDR1 and CDR2: SQVTM and ANQGSEA. CDR3 length: 12 residues. V usage is TRBV29-1 and J usage is TRBJ1-2; 7 nucleotides match TRBD1. The specimen was whole blood. The sequence was obtained from an adult who was a healthcare worker with PCR-confirmed SARS-CoV-2 infection or an uninfected control (not recorded which). CDR3 bases: TGCAGCGTAGAGACAGGGATGGATGGCTACACCTTC. As protein: CSVETGMDGYTF. Using reference TRBV29-1 and TRBJ1-2 for the parts outside the CDR3, the full variable domain is SAVISQKPSRDICQRGTSLTIQCQVDSQVTMMFWYRQQPGQSLTLIATANQGSEATYESGFVIDKFPISRPNLTFSTLTVSNMSPEDSSIYLCSVETGMDGYTFGSGTRLTVV.